Detailed here is one TCR beta chain. The data were taken from a study of CD8 T cells in Susac syndrome. Random hexamers were used to reverse transcribe the RNA input (about 0.45 to 1 ug). The authors amplified TCR beta CDR3 across 54 Vbeta and 13 Jbeta using immunoSEQ multiplex PCR. MiXCR, run by TCRdb on the immunoSEQ multiplex PCR reads, gives a single entry per CDR3 protein. The table includes around 90,000 distinct CDR3 sequences, roughly 96% detected once. Germline V gene lookup returns CDR1 ENHRY and CDR2 SYGVKD. V was clipped by 0 bases and J by 4 bases; unmatched bases: 8. The CDR3 sequence is 16 residues long.

This chain connects TRBV10-3 to TRBJ2-5; 7 bases line up with TRBD2. This sequence originates from a human donor with Susac syndrome. The specimen sequenced was CD8+ T cells from PBMCs. The CDR3 nucleotides read TGTGCCATCAGTGAGTCGACTCGGGAGGTGGGAGAGACCCAGTACTTC. As protein: CAISESTREVGETQYF.